This TCR beta chain is from a study of regulatory T cells in long-lasting Graves disease. Study overall: The antithyroid drugs taken by newly diagnosed Graves' patients had been used for under 3 months.

This CDR3 comprises 15 residues. Per germline, CDR1 MGHDK and CDR2 SYGVNS. J gave up 2 bases and V 2 bases, and 4 bases lay outside the gene matches. Time point defined: newly diagnosed GD, antithyroid drugs for less than 3 months. There was RNA extracted from PBMCs, and the TCR library was made from it. Study-level results: Results may be inaccurate due to the small sample size.

This clonotype was found many times. Its antigen is as yet unknown. HTBI primers from iRepertoire and Arm-PCR of CDR3 regions yielded the TCR beta libraries. TCRdb used MiXCR to reprocess the multiplex PCR reads, holding one entry per CDR3 protein. The data hold 600,000 to 650,000 distinct CDR3 sequences, with roughly 15% observed a single time. These data also formed part of another study, on T cells in Graves' hyperthyroidism and ophthalmopathy.

J is TRBJ2-7 and V is TRBV25-1; TRBD1 matches 9 bases. Sequenced here: peripheral blood mononuclear cells (PBMCs), sampled at new diagnosis, from a patient treated with antithyroid drugs. The clonotype comes from a woman aged 25 to 45 with Graves disease. The CDR3 region is CASSEAGQGTYEQYF. Written as DNA, the CDR3 is TGTGCCAGCAGTGAAGCGGGACAGGGCACCTACGAGCAGTACTTC.